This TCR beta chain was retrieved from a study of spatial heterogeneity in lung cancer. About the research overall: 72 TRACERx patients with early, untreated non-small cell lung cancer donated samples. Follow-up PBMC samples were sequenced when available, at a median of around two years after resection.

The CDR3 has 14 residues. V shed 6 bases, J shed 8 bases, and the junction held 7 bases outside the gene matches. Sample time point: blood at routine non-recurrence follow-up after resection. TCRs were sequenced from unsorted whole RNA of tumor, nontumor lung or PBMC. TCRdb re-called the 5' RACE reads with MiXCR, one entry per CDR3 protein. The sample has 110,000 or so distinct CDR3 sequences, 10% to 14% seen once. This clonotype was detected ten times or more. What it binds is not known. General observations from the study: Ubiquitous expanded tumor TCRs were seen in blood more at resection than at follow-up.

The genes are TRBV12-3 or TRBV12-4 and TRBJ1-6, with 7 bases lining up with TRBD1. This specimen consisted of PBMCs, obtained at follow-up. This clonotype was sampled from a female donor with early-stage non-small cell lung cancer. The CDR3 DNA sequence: TGTGCCAGCAGGATGGGACAGAGATATTCACCCCTCCACTTT. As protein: CASRMGQRYSPLHF.